These 32 T cell receptor beta chains share one sample of origin, sequenced in a study of OX40 agonist ivuxolimab in advanced cancers. Clones were sequenced by immunoSEQ multiplex PCR, and TCRdb holds only the in-frame ones, with some missing. Seen here are fewer than 90,000 clones, around 87% observed once, and the top ten hold around 2.5%. This material consisted of CD4+ or CD8+ T cells sorted from blood, taken in a trial of the OX40 agonist ivuxolimab. The receptor source for this set is an adult with an advanced solid tumor such as melanoma, head and neck, liver or kidney cancer.

This rearrangement joins TRBV18 to TRBJ2-7, with D unresolved. This CDR3 region has 8 residues. Germline loops: CDR1 KGHSH, CDR2 LQKENI. CDR3 sequence: CTDSEQYV. CDR3 nucleotides: TGTACCGACTCAGAGCAGTACGTC.

This chain joins TRBV18 and TRBJ2-1; D remains ambiguous. The CDR3 has 16 amino acids. Per the germline V gene, CDR1 is KGHSH and CDR2 is LQKENI. V dropped 7 bases and J dropped 0 bases, with 16 bases sitting between them. The DNA for the CDR3 is TGTGCCAGCTTACCCTACCCGGGCGTCTCCTACAATGAGCAGTTCTTC. Translating gives CASLPYPGVSYNEQFF.

This chain joins TRBV4-2 and TRBJ2-7; no clear D. Germline values: CDR1 LGHNA, CDR2 YNFKEQ. The CDR3 runs to 14 residues. V gave up 0 bases and J gave up 3 bases, with 9 bases separating them. As DNA, the CDR3 is TGTGCCAGCAGCCAAGAAAGGGCAGGCTACGAGCAGTACTTC. Translated: CASSQERAGYEQYF.

CDR3 bases: TGTGCCAGCAGTGTGACAGGGCGATCCCTCCAAGAGACCCAGTACTTC. It yields the protein CASSVTGRSLQETQYF. The chain uses TRBV2 and TRBJ2-5, with 7 bases lining up with TRBD1. This CDR3 spans 16 amino acids. V shed 4 bases and J 1 base; nucleotides not matched to a gene: 9. In germline, CDR1 is SNHLY, CDR2 FYNNEI.

The gene calls are TRBV19 and TRBJ2-1; TRBD1 is a possible D gene (5 bases). The germline V gene has CDR1 LNHDA and CDR2 SQIVND (reference sequence). V gave up 6 bases and J gave up 2 bases, with 11 bases separating them. The CDR3 contains 14 residues. The CDR3 nucleotides are TGTGCCAGTAGCAGGGCCGGCCCCTACAATGAGCAGTTCTTC. Its translation is CASSRAGPYNEQFF.

The rearrangement uses TRBV7-9 and TRBJ2-2; D might be TRBD1 (6 bases). The CDR3 contains 16 residues. Germline CDR1 and CDR2: SEHNR and FQNEAQ (reference sequence). With 1 base removed from V and 4 bases from J, the gap between germline ends came to 13 bases. In DNA, the CDR3 is TGTGCCAGCAGCTTAGGCGATGGCAGGGGCACCGGGGAGCTGTTTTTT. Residues: CASSLGDGRGTGELFF.

J is TRBJ2-3 and V is TRBV6-4; the match to TRBD1 covers 7 bases. CDR3 length equals 14 residues. Germline CDR1 reads MRHNA; CDR2 reads SNTAGT. V was pared by 3 bases and J by 4 bases, with 4 bases of the junction left unmatched. The CDR3 coding sequence is TGTGCCAGCAGTGAACAGGGGAGCTCAGATACGCAGTATTTT. This gives the protein CASSEQGSSDTQYF.

The chain employs TRBV18 and TRBJ1-1; 7 nucleotides align to TRBD1. Trimming removed 3 bases from V and 6 bases from J; junction bases left unmatched: 10. Germline lookup yields CDR1 KGHSH and CDR2 LQKENI. This CDR3 is built from 15 residues. The CDR3 sequence is CASSPLQGSTPEAFF. The CDR3 DNA sequence: TGTGCCAGCTCACCGCTACAGGGGTCGACGCCTGAAGCTTTCTTT. Full variable domain (remainder filled in from reference TRBV18 and TRBJ1-1): NAGVMQNPRHLVRRRGQEARLRCSPMKGHSHVYWYRQLPEEGLKFMVYLQKENIIDESGMPKERFSAEFPKEGPSILRIQQVVRGDSAAYFCASSPLQGSTPEAFFGQGTRLTVV.

As to this clone: Other DNA sequences of this sample code for an identical CDR3. The chain is built from TRBV7-2 and TRBJ1-2; 8 bases line up with TRBD1. This CDR3 has 13 amino acids. Looked up from germline, CDR1 is SGHTA and CDR2 is FQGNSA. The V gene end was trimmed by 5 bases and the J gene end by 11 bases; junction bases not matched to a gene: 10. CDR3 sequence (DNA): TGTGCCAGCAGCCGCGGGACAGGTCGAGGATACACCTTC. Translation gives CASSRGTGRGYTF.

This clone came up a few times. The chain links TRBV18 to TRBJ2-2; either TRBD1 or TRBD2 may fit D (5 bases each). The CDR3 is 13 residues long. Germline loops: CDR1 KGHSH, CDR2 LQKENI. The ends were cut back, 5 bases at V and 4 bases at J, with 8 bases in the middle. The CDR3 nucleotides are TGTGCCAGCTCAGGGGACGTCACCGGGGAGCTGTTTTTT. As protein: CASSGDVTGELFF.

V is TRBV6-6 and J is TRBJ2-7; 8 bases align to TRBD1. CDR1 is MNHNY and CDR2 is SVGAGI in the germline V gene (reference sequence). J lost 2 bases, V lost 6 bases, and 9 bases had no gene match. The CDR3 length is 15 residues. Written as DNA, the CDR3 is TGTGCCAGCAGCCCTGGACAGGGACTCGCCTACGAGCAGTACGTC. Translation: CASSPGQGLAYEQYV.

The V call is TRBV7-2, the J call TRBJ1-3; D gene ambiguous. CDR1 is SGHTA, CDR2 FQGNSA, per germline. Trimming left V 4 bases short and J 6 bases short, with 10 bases between. This CDR3 is 13 amino acids long. CDR3: CASSSGRENTIYF. The CDR3 DNA is TGTGCCAGCAGCTCCGGGAGGGAAAACACCATATATTTT.

The chain couples TRBV19 to TRBJ1-1, with TRBD1 as a possible D gene (5 bases). CDR1 is LNHDA, CDR2 SQIVND, per germline (reference sequence). V was trimmed by 4 bases and J by 8 bases, leaving 20 bases between them. This CDR3 is 15 amino acids long. The CDR3 region has the DNA TGTGCCAGTAGTAATAGGGACGGAGGGACTTCGGAAGCTTTCTTT. It yields the protein CASSNRDGGTSEAFF.

The chain couples TRBV5-1 to TRBJ2-2, with a tentative D call TRBD1 (5 bases). The ends were cut back, 0 bases at V and 3 bases at J, with 9 bases in the middle. Germline V gene data show CDR1 as SGHRS and CDR2 as YFSETQ. There are 15 residues in the CDR3. The CDR3 DNA reads as TGCGCCAGCAGCTTGGGTGGGGCCGACACCGGGGAGCTGTTTTTT. This codes for CASSLGGADTGELFF.

The chain couples TRBV5-1 to TRBJ2-5; maybe TRBD1 (6 bases). The CDR3 has 13 residues. The germline V and J ends were trimmed by 7 bases and 0 bases, with 10 bases remaining between them. CDR1 is SGHRS, CDR2 YFSETQ, per germline. The CDR3, as DNA: TGCGCCAGCCGAGGACAGTACCAAGAGACCCAGTACTTC. Its protein product is CASRGQYQETQYF.

The J gene is TRBJ1-5, the V gene TRBV5-6, with TRBD1 matching 7 bases. The CDR3 extends over 15 amino acids. Germline-derived CDR1 and CDR2 are SGHDT and YYEEEE. With V trimmed by 1 base and J by 8 bases, 9 bases remained unmatched. In DNA form, the CDR3 reads TGTGCCAGCAGCTTGTATACAGGGGATTGGGAGCCCCAGCATTTT. Amino acid sequence: CASSLYTGDWEPQHF.

This chain joins TRBV5-4 and TRBJ2-6, with 7 positions matching TRBD1. The germline V gene encodes CDR1 SGHNT and CDR2 YYREEE (reference sequence). This CDR3 region has 18 residues. The V and J ends lost 1 base and 0 bases, in that order; junction bases with no gene match: 7. The CDR3 sequence is CASSLMDRRVSGANVLTF. The CDR3 DNA follows: TGTGCCAGCAGCTTGATGGACAGGCGTGTCTCTGGGGCCAACGTCCTGACTTTC.

This clone is termed medium-sized. This rearrangement joins TRBV5-1 to TRBJ1-5; a weak D match, TRBD1 (5 bases). Germline loops: CDR1 SGHRS, CDR2 YFSETQ. The CDR3 length is 15 residues. The V gene lost 4 bases and the J gene lost 1 base, with 12 bases spanning the gap. DNA for the CDR3: TGCGCCAGCAGCCTTGATGGGGGAAGCAATCAGCCCCAGCATTTT. This translates into CASSLDGGSNQPQHF.

The genes are TRBV5-8 and TRBJ2-3, with D uncertain. V gave up 0 bases and J gave up 6 bases, with 8 bases separating them. CDR1 and CDR2 from the germline V gene are SGHTS and YDEGEE. This CDR3 has 13 amino acids. CDR3 sequence reads: CASSLVGWDTQYF. The CDR3 bases are TGTGCCAGCAGCTTGGTAGGGTGGGATACGCAGTATTTT.

V is TRBV7-2 and J is TRBJ1-2, with 9 bases that match TRBD1. CDR1 and CDR2 from the germline V gene are SGHTA and FQGNSA. CDR3 length: 15 amino acids. V was clipped by 4 bases and J by 4 bases; unmatched bases: 7. CDR3 in amino acids: CASSSPDRGGYGYTF. The CDR3 DNA is TGTGCCAGCAGCTCCCCGGACAGGGGTGGCTATGGCTACACCTTC.

Concerning this clone itself: Other DNA variants within this sample encode the same CDR3. V and J are TRBV6-6 and TRBJ1-5, with D perhaps matching TRBD1 (6 bases). From germline, CDR1 is MNHNY and CDR2 SVGAGI (reference sequence). Trimming pared 7 bases from V and 7 bases from J, leaving 14 bases between. The CDR3 is made up of 13 amino acids. CDR3 bases: TGTGCCAGCACCTCACAGGGTGAGCAGCCCCAGCATTTT. This sequence encodes CASTSQGEQPQHF.

The chain joins TRBV19 to TRBJ2-5; 9 bases match TRBD1. The J call may be mistaken, given a closer DNA end match to TRBJ2-7. Germline CDR1 is LNHDA and CDR2 is SQIVND (reference sequence). CDR3 length: 14 residues. CDR3 in DNA: TGTGCCAGTAGTAGGACAGGGGTTTCCTACGAGCAGTACTTC. Translation gives CASSRTGVSYEQYF.

This sequence joins TRBV11-2 and TRBJ2-2; D is uncertain. Trimming left V 1 base short and J 4 bases short, with 10 bases between. The CDR3 contains 15 residues. CDR1 and CDR2 (germline): SGHAT, FQNNGV. CDR3 nucleotide sequence: TGTGCCAGCAGCTTAGGTCTAGAGAGCACCGGGGAGCTGTTTTTT. Translated: CASSLGLESTGELFF.

The chain couples TRBV7-2 to TRBJ1-5; 7 positions agree with TRBD1. The V gene's germline CDR1 is SGHTA and CDR2 FQGNSA. The trim removed 5 bases at V and 5 bases at J, leaving 3 bases unmatched. The CDR3 contains 13 residues. As DNA, the CDR3 is TGTGCCAGCAGCGGGACAGAAGATCAGCCCCAGCATTTT. Encoded protein: CASSGTEDQPQHF.

The chain couples TRBV6-1 to TRBJ2-7; D uncertain. CDR3 length equals 13 residues. Germline values: CDR1 MNHNS, CDR2 SASEGT. V dropped 0 bases and J dropped 6 bases, with 9 bases sitting between them. The CDR3 DNA is TGTGCCAGCAGTGAAGCCCTGAGTGGCGAGCAGTACGTC. It yields the protein CASSEALSGEQYV.

This chain uses TRBV4-3 with TRBJ2-2; 8 bases agree with TRBD1. CDR1 and CDR2 from the germline V gene are LGHNA and YSLEER. The V gene end was trimmed by 1 base and the J gene end by 5 bases; junction bases not matched to a gene: 9. The CDR3 has 17 amino acids. The CDR3 DNA reads TGCGCCAGCAGCCAAGGGTTACTAACAGGGGGGACCGGGGAGCTGTTTTTT. Translation gives CASSQGLLTGGTGELFF.

This clone showed up just a few times. This sequence joins TRBV7-9 and TRBJ1-5; 7 positions agree with TRBD1. The CDR3 extends over 13 amino acids. Trimming at V came to 6 bases and at J to 7 bases, leaving 6 bases not matched to a gene. CDR1 is SEHNR, CDR2 FQNEAQ, per germline (reference sequence). The DNA of the CDR3 is TGTGCCAGCAGTACAGGGGCGGTCCAGCCCCAGCATTTT. Amino acids: CASSTGAVQPQHF.

CDR3 nucleotides: TGTGCCAGCAGCCTTCAGGGTATCTCCTACGAGCAGTACTTC. Protein: CASSLQGISYEQYF. The chain couples TRBV11-3 to TRBJ2-7; a weak D match, TRBD1 (5 bases). Germline-derived CDR1 and CDR2 are SGHNT and YENEEA. The CDR3 has 14 amino acids. The germline V and J ends were trimmed by 5 bases and 0 bases, with 11 bases remaining between them.

This clone came up a few times. The chain joins TRBV7-3 to TRBJ1-2, with D perhaps TRBD1 (5 bases). V dropped 3 bases and J dropped 6 bases, with 8 bases sitting between them. CDR3 length: 12 amino acids. Germline V gene data show CDR1 as SGHTA and CDR2 as FQGTGA. CDR3 residues: CASSFGGDGYTF. The DNA for the CDR3 is TGTGCCAGCAGCTTCGGGGGAGATGGCTACACCTTC.

V is TRBV6-5 and J is TRBJ2-7; maybe TRBD2 (7 bases). The CDR3 totals 14 residues. Germline assignment: CDR1 MNHEY and CDR2 SVGAGI. Between the trimmed V and J ends, which lost 2 bases and 6 bases, there was a span of 14 bases. The CDR3 here is CASSYPGGGGEQYF. As DNA, the CDR3 is TGTGCCAGCAGTTACCCTGGGGGCGGGGGCGAGCAGTACTTC.

CDR3 region: CASSLGGKSNSPLHF. DNA for the CDR3: TGCGCCAGCAGCTTGGGCGGGAAAAGTAATTCACCCCTCCACTTT. The V gene is TRBV5-1, the J gene TRBJ1-6; D unresolved. The CDR3 is 15 residues long. Germline CDR1 and CDR2: SGHRS and YFSETQ. Trimming left V 0 bases short and J 6 bases short, with 10 bases between. The full variable domain, rest sourced from reference TRBV5-1 and TRBJ1-6, is KAGVTQTPRYLIKTRGQQVTLSCSPISGHRSVSWYQQTPGQGLQFLFEYFSETQRNKGNFPGRFSGRQFSNSRSEMNVSTLELGDSALYLCASSLGGKSNSPLHFGNGTRLTVT.

The chain couples TRBV29-1 to TRBJ1-2, with D unresolved. Trimming pared 4 bases from V and 1 base from J, leaving 10 bases between. The germline V gene encodes CDR1 SQVTM and CDR2 ANQGSEA. The CDR3 totals 13 residues. CDR3: CSVATDLNYGYTF. CDR3 bases: TGCAGCGTTGCAACGGATCTTAACTATGGCTACACCTTC.